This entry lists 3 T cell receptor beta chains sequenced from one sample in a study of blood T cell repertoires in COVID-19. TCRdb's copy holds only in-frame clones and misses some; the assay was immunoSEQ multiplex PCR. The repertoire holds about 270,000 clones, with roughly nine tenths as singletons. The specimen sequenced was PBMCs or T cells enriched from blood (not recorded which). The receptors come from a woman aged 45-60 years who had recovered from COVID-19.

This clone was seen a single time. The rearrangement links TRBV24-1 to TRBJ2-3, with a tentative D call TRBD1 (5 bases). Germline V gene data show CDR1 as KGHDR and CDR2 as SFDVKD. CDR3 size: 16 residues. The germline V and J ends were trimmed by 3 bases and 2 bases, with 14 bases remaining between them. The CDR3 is CATSDALQEFTDTQYF. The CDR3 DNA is TGTGCCACCAGTGATGCGTTACAGGAGTTCACAGATACGCAGTATTTT.

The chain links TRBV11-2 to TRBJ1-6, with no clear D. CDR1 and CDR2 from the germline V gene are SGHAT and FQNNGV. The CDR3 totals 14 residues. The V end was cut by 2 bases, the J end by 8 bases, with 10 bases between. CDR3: CASSLRGDDSPLHF. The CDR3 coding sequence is TGTGCCAGCAGCTTACGCGGGGATGATTCACCCCTCCACTTT.

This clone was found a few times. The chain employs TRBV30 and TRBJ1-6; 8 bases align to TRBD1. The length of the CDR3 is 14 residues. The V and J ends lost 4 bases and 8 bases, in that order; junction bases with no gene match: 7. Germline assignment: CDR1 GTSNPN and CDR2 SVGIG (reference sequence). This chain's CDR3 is CAWNYGQGYSPLHF. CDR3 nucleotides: TGTGCCTGGAACTATGGACAGGGTTATTCACCCCTCCACTTT.